Listed here are 11 T cell receptor beta chains from one sample, sequenced in a study of shared T cell receptors in the human thymus. Method: immunoSEQ multiplex PCR; TCRdb's copy keeps in-frame clones and lacks some. The table records about 380,000 clones, more than 85% of them present only once. Input material: thymocytes. The receptors stem from a human donor.

The rearrangement uses TRBV19 and TRBJ1-5, with 8 bases fitting TRBD1. CDR3 length: 19 amino acids. Germline V gives CDR1 LNHDA, CDR2 SQIVND (reference sequence). Germline trimming cut 6 bases from V and 8 bases from J; bases unmatched to any gene: 24. CDR3 amino acids: CASSPKVKLTGVVSEPQHF. CDR3 in DNA: TGTGCCAGTAGCCCTAAAGTTAAGTTGACAGGGGTTGTCTCGGAGCCCCAGCATTTT. The full variable domain, completed using reference TRBV19 and TRBJ1-5, is DGGITQSPKYLFRKEGQNVTLSCEQNLNHDAMYWYRQDPGQGLRLIYYSQIVNDFQKGDIAEGYSVSREKKESFPLTVTSAQKNPTAFYLCASSPKVKLTGVVSEPQHFGDGTRLSIL.

The J gene is TRBJ2-6, the V gene TRBV4-1, with D unresolved. Germline V CDR1 and CDR2: MGHRA, YSYEKL. The CDR3 loop spans 20 amino acids. With 0 bases removed from V and 0 bases from J, the gap between germline ends came to 18 bases. CDR3 loop: CASSQDPAQVLSSGANVLTF. CDR3 nucleotides: TGCGCCAGCAGCCAAGACCCGGCCCAGGTCCTTAGCTCTGGGGCCAACGTCCTGACTTTC.

The V and J genes are TRBV9 and TRBJ2-1, with 7 bases fitting TRBD2. Germline CDR1 and CDR2: SGDLS and YYNGEE. This CDR3 comprises 13 residues. The trim removed 5 bases at V and 6 bases at J, leaving 5 bases unmatched. The DNA for the CDR3 is TGTGCCAGCAGTACCAGCGGGGCCAATGAGCAGTTCTTC. Protein: CASSTSGANEQFF.

The V call is TRBV28, the J call TRBJ1-3, with 9 bases that match TRBD1. CDR3 length: 17 residues. Germline V gives CDR1 MDHEN, CDR2 SYDVKM. Germline trimming cut 5 bases from V and 3 bases from J; bases unmatched to any gene: 11. CDR3 sequence reads: CASSLIAGTGFGNTIYF. The CDR3 nucleotides read TGTGCCAGCAGTCTCATCGCCGGGACAGGGTTTGGAAACACCATATATTTT.

The chain carries TRBV6-5 and TRBJ1-1, with D tentatively TRBD1 (6 bases). Trimming removed 7 bases at V and 3 bases at J, with 15 bases between. Germline V gives CDR1 MNHEY, CDR2 SVGAGI. The CDR3 has 14 residues. The CDR3 DNA follows: TGTGCCAGCACCCCGGGGGGCTGGGACACTGAAGCTTTCTTT. Encoded protein: CASTPGGWDTEAFF.

Only one count was recorded for this clone. The CDR3 sequence: CASSYSIAGGHNEQFF. The CDR3, as DNA: TGTGCCAGCAGTTACTCGATAGCGGGGGGACACAATGAGCAGTTCTTC. This chain connects TRBV6-5 to TRBJ2-1; 10 bases line up with TRBD2. Per germline, CDR1 MNHEY and CDR2 SVGAGI. With V trimmed by 0 bases and J by 5 bases, 4 bases remained unmatched. The CDR3 sequence is 16 residues long.

The V and J genes are TRBV7-5 and TRBJ2-7. TRBV7-5 is designated a pseudogene. The length of the CDR3 is 18 residues. The CDR3: CVRSLATKKGGTPYEQYF. CDR3 in DNA: TGTGTCAGAAGCTTAGCAACGAAAAAGGGCGGGACACCCTACGAGCAGTACTTC.

The V call is TRBV28, the J call TRBJ2-1; 9 bases map to TRBD2. CDR3 length: 15 amino acids. V trimming: 5 bases; J trimming: 6 bases; junction bases outside the gene matches: 8. Germline-derived CDR1 and CDR2 are MDHEN and SYDVKM. CDR3 sequence: CASSPRGSGSNEQFF. As DNA, the CDR3 is TGTGCCAGCAGTCCCCGGGGTAGCGGGAGCAATGAGCAGTTCTTC.

This sequence joins TRBV19 and TRBJ2-7, with 8 bases fitting TRBD2. The CDR3 runs 16 residues. Losses at the gene ends were 5 bases for V and 0 bases for J; bases not matched to a gene: 9. Germline V gives CDR1 LNHDA, CDR2 SQIVND (reference sequence). CDR3 in DNA: TGTGCCAGTAGTTCCCCTCGGCGGGAGGCCTCCTACGAGCAGTACTTC. Amino acid sequence: CASSSPRREASYEQYF.

The CDR3 protein is CASSVGLAGAISYNEQFF. The DNA for the CDR3 is TGTGCCAGCAGTGTCGGACTAGCGGGAGCGATCTCCTACAATGAGCAGTTCTTC. This chain links TRBV28 with TRBJ2-1; 13 bases align to TRBD2. The CDR3 sequence is 18 residues long. Germline V gene data show CDR1 as MDHEN and CDR2 as SYDVKM. With V trimmed by 5 bases and J by 0 bases, 7 bases remained unmatched.

The chain carries TRBV6-1 and TRBJ2-7; 12 nucleotides line up with TRBD1. The CDR3 runs to 14 residues. Per the germline V gene, CDR1 is MNHNS and CDR2 is SASEGT. V lost 4 bases and J lost 5; bases outside the gene matches: 3. DNA of the CDR3: TGTGCCAGCAGTGGGGACAGGGGGCCTCACGAGCAGTACTTC. This encodes CASSGDRGPHEQYF.